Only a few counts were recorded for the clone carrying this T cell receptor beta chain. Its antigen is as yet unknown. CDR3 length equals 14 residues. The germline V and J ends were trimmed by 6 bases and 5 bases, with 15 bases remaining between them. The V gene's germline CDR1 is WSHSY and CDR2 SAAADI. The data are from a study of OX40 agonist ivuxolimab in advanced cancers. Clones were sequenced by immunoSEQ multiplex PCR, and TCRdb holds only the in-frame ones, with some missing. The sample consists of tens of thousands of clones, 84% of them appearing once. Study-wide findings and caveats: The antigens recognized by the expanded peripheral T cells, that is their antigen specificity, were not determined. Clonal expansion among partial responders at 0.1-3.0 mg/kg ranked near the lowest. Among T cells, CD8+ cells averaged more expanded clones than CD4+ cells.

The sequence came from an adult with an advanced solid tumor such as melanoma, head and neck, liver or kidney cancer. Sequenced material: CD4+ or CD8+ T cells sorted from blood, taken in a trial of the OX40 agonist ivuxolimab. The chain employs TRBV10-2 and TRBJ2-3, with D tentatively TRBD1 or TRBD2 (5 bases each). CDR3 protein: CASRADMGVDTQYF. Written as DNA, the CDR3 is TGCGCCAGCAGGGCGGATATGGGGGTAGATACGCAGTATTTT.